The 4 T cell receptor beta chains reported below all come from one sample, sequenced in a study of T cell responses to AZD1222 COVID-19 vaccine (dated by TCRdb to the early 2020s). The time point label of this sample denotes: baseline before first vaccination. Library preparation used the immunoSEQ multiplex PCR assay. TCRdb carries this immuneACCESS record with in-frame sequences only. Its versions omit some clonotypes, under half of them owing to an unresolved V gene in the studies checked, with the rest unexplained. The sample data list about 120,000 clones, and about 90% of these were observed just once. Approximately 5.1% of the sample lies in the top ten. The sequenced sample was peripheral blood, obtained on day 0 of AZD1222 vaccination. The receptors originated from an adult in good health.

CDR3 region: CASSVGGRETQYF. In DNA, the CDR3 is TGTGCCAGCAGTGTAGGAGGGCGAGAGACCCAGTACTTC. This chain connects TRBV2 to TRBJ2-5; possibly TRBD2 for D (6 bases). This CDR3 has 13 residues. Germline V gene data show CDR1 as SNHLY and CDR2 as FYNNEI. V dropped 4 bases and J dropped 4 bases, with 10 bases sitting between them.

The chain employs TRBV4-1 and TRBJ2-5; the D call may be TRBD1 or TRBD2 (5 bases each). The length of the CDR3 is 15 residues. Germline V lookup: CDR1 MGHRA, CDR2 YSYEKL. V shed 2 bases and J shed 2 bases, with 12 bases lying between them. CDR3: CASSQPDEGQETQYF. The CDR3 nucleotides read TGCGCCAGCAGCCAACCCGACGAGGGGCAAGAGACCCAGTACTTC.

The sample holds a few counts of this clone. The rearrangement links TRBV6-5 to TRBJ2-2, with 8 bases aligning to TRBD1. J gave up 5 bases and V 11 bases, and 13 bases lay outside the gene matches. The length of the CDR3 is 15 residues. The V gene's germline CDR1 is MNHEY and CDR2 SVGAGI. CDR3 DNA sequence: TGTGCCGCCCGCGCCGACAGGGGTGGTACCGGGGAGCTGTTTTTT. Translation gives CAARADRGGTGELFF.

Turning to this clone: No conserved phenylalanine or tryptophan ends this CDR3, so it is likely a read error. The CDR3 region has the DNA TGTGCCAGTAGTAGAAGCCAGGTTAACTCCTATGGCTACACCTCC. Translating gives CASSRSQVNSYGYTS. V is TRBV19 and J is TRBJ1-2; no clear D. Trimming shortened V by 4 bases and J by 4 bases, and 16 bases separated the two germline ends. CDR3 length: 15 amino acids. Per the germline V gene, CDR1 is LNHDA and CDR2 is SQIVND (reference sequence).